This TCR beta chain is drawn from a study of identical twins. TCRdb re-derived calls from the 5' RACE reads in MiXCR, one entry per CDR3 protein. The profile shows some 730,000 distinct CDR3 sequences, about 20% of them singletons. The sample holds one count of this clonotype. Losses at the gene ends were 4 bases for V and 9 bases for J; bases not matched to a gene: 5. Per germline, CDR1 SGHRS and CDR2 YFSETQ. This CDR3 has 15 amino acids. The same data also contributed to another study, on T cells expressing NK-cell markers.

The sample taken for sequencing was PBMCs. This TCR was sampled from a woman between 18 and 29 years old in good health. The chain is built from TRBV5-1 and TRBJ2-2; 14 nucleotides match TRBD2. CDR3 nucleotides: TGCGCCAGCAGCCAAGGGACTAGCGGGAGCAGGGAGCTGTTTTTT. It specifies CASSQGTSGSRELFF.